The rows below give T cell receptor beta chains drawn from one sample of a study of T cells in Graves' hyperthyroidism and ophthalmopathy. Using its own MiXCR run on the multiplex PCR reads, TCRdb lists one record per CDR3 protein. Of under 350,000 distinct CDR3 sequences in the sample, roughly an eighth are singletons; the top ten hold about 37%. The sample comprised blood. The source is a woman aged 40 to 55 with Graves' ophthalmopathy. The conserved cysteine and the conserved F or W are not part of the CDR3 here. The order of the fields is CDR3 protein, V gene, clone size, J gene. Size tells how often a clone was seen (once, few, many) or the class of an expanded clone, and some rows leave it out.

ASSFPGTHYNEQF	TRBV11-3	many	TRBJ2-1
ASSDVGIGGTIY	TRBV2	many	TRBJ1-3
ASSLDLNSYNEQF	TRBV10-1	many	TRBJ2-1
SVRRQGTEAF	TRBV29-1	many	TRBJ1-1
SAPGQGQQPQH	TRBV20-1	NA	TRBJ1-5
ASSSQSSNEKLF	TRBV7-6	once	TRBJ1-4
ASSTQTGRYEQY	TRBV27	many	TRBJ2-7
ASSGTGAKGQY	TRBV3-1	NA	TRBJ2-3
ASSVWTADRSEQF	TRBV2	many	TRBJ2-1
ASGEQGAANIQY	TRBV28	many	TRBJ2-4
ASKTRSRDRYTDEQF	TRBV6-1	many	TRBJ2-1
ASSYAEGASGNQPQH	TRBV28	NA	TRBJ1-5
ASRFGTGKAGELF	TRBV7-2	many	TRBJ2-2
ASSMLAGGVPF	TRBV19	few	TRBJ2-1
ASSESRGRGEQY	TRBV2	few	TRBJ2-7
ASSLGFSWGAGEQY	TRBV7-8	few	TRBJ2-7
ASSDLAGRTEAF	TRBV2	many	TRBJ1-1
ASSLSPTGGFLAGELF	TRBV5-1	NA	TRBJ2-2
ASSSSLTGVNSPLH	TRBV6-5	few	TRBJ1-6
ASSSTGAWNSPLH	TRBV7-8	many	TRBJ1-6
ASTIAGGSYEQY	TRBV9	NA	TRBJ2-7
ATSRRTDTQY	TRBV15	many	TRBJ2-3
ATSDLPHVRGHNEQF	TRBV24-1	few	TRBJ2-1
AITLDGNSPLH	TRBV10-3	many	TRBJ1-6
ASTENRGAKNIQY	TRBV5-4	few	TRBJ2-4
ASTGDVSGTDTQY	TRBV2	many	TRBJ2-3
SAREMNTGELF	TRBV20-1	few	TRBJ2-2
ASSHPFANEQF	TRBV4-1	NA	TRBJ2-1
ASSPRTGGLGGELF	TRBV11-3	few	TRBJ2-2
ASSNPGNIYNEQF	TRBV19	NA	TRBJ2-1
ASSPPAGQGFYGYT	TRBV18	NA	TRBJ1-2
ATGQGFSYEQY	TRBV2	many	TRBJ2-7
ASSFSPYEQY	TRBV7-9	many	TRBJ2-7
ASSLGDWGDTQY	TRBV7-8	many	TRBJ2-3
ASSQNLRHNEQF	TRBV7-9	many	TRBJ2-1
SVAGQGEDKLF	TRBV29-1	NA	TRBJ1-4
ASTKKYEQY	TRBV28	many	TRBJ2-7
ASGAPNYEQY	TRBV19	few	TRBJ2-7
ASSYGARVSGANVLT	TRBV6-5	many	TRBJ2-6
ASSFQGESYNEQF	TRBV6-2/TRBV6-3	NA	TRBJ2-1
ASSLGASTDTQY	TRBV11-1	many	TRBJ2-3
ASSTWWEGTEAF	TRBV11-2	many	TRBJ1-1
ASSLSQGQAGNTIY	TRBV3-1	NA	TRBJ1-3
ASSLLWGFGTSYEQY	TRBV27	many	TRBJ2-7